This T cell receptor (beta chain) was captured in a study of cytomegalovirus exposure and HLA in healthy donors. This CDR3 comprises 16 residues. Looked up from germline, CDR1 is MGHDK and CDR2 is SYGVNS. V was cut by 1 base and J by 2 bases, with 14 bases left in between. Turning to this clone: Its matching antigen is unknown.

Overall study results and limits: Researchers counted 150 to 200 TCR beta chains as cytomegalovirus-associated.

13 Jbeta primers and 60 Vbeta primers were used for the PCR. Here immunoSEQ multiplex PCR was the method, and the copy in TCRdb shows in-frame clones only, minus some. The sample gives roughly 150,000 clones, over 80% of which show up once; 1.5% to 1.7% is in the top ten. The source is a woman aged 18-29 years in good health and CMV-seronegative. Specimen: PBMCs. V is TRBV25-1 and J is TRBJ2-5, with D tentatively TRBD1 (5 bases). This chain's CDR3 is CASSELGQGPQETQYF. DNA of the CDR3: TGTGCCAGCAGTGAATTGGGGCAGGGCCCTCAAGAGACCCAGTACTTC.